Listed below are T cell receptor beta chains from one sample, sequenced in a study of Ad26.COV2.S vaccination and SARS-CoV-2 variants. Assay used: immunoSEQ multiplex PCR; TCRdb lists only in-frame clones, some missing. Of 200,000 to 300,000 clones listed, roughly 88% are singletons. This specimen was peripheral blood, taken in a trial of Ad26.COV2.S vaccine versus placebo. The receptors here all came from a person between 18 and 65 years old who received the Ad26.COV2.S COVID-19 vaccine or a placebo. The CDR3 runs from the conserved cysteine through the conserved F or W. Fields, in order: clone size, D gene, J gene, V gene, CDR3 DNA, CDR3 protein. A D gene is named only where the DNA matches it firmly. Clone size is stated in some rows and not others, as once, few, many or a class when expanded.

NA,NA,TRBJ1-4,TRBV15,TGTGCCACCAGCAGTCTCTCTGGAGTCAGGGACGAAAAACTGTTTTTT,CATSSLSGVRDEKLFF
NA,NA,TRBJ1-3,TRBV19,TGTGCCAGTAGTCTACAGGGAAACACCATATATTTT,CASSLQGNTIYF
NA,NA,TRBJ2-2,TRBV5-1,TGCGCCAGCAGCTTGGAGGGCCTAGCTAGCGGGGAGCTGTTTTTT,CASSLEGLASGELFF
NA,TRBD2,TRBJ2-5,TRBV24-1,TGTGCCACCAGTGACCCCGGGACTAGCATGGCCCAGTACTTC,CATSDPGTSMAQYF
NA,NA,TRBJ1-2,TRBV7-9,TGTGCCAGCACTAATGAGTTAGGACGGACTTATGGCTACACCTTC,CASTNELGRTYGYTF
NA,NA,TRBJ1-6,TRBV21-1,TGTGCCAGCAGCACCCAGAGACAGGGATACCAGTCACCCCTCCACTTT,CASSTQRQGYQSPLHF
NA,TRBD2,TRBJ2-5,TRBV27,TGTGCCAGCAGTTTAATGGCTAGCGGGATGTACCAAGAGACCCAGTACTTC,CASSLMASGMYQETQYF
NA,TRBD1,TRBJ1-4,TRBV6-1,TGTGCCAGCAGTTTCGACAGGGTGAATGAAAAACTGTTTTTT,CASSFDRVNEKLFF
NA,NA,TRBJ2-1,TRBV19,TGTGCCAGTAGTATTTCCGGGAACTACAATGAGCAGTTCTTC,CASSISGNYNEQFF
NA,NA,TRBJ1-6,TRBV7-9,TGTGCCAGCAGCTCCACCTCAGGCCCTGGTTCACCCCTCCACTTT,CASSSTSGPGSPLHF
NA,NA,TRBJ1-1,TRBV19,TGTGCCAGTAGGGTCAGAGGAGAGAACACTGAAGCTTTCTTT,CASRVRGENTEAFF
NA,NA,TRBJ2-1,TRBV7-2,TGTGCCAGCAGCCCACAGTCAGGGTGGGATGAGCAGTTCTTC,CASSPQSGWDEQFF
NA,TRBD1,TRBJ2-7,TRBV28,TGTGCCAGCACCTTTCCGACAGGGGTCGAGCAGTACTTC,CASTFPTGVEQYF
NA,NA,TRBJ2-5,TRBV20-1,TGCAGTGCTAGGGACCCCCCTACCCAGTACTTC,CSARDPPTQYF
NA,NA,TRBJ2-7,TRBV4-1,TGCGCCAGCAGCCAAGATACATACACTATAGCCTACGAGCAGTACTTC,CASSQDTYTIAYEQYF
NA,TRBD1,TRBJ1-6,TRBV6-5,TGTGCCAGCGACCGGGACAGGGGTAAATCCCTCCACTTT,CASDRDRGKSLHF
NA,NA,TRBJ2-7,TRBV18,TGTGCCAGCTCACCGGGCACAACCGAGCAGTACTTC,CASSPGTTEQYF
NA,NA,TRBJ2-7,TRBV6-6,TGTGCCAGCACCCCGGCGGGGACCTACGAGCAGTACTTC,CASTPAGTYEQYF
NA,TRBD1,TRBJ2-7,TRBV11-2,TGTGCCAGCAGCGACCGGGACAGGGGCCACCTCGGCCAGCAGTACTTC,CASSDRDRGHLGQQYF
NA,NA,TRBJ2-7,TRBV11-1,TGTGCCAGCAGCTCACACGAGAACGGCGAGCAGTACTTC,CASSSHENGEQYF
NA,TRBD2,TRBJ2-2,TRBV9,TGTGCCAGCAGCGTAACTAGCGGGGGGCCCGGGGAGCTGTTTTTT,CASSVTSGGPGELFF
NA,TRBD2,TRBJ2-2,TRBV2,TGTGCCAGCAGTGTTGATACTAGCGGGACTAACACCGGGGAGCTGTTTTTT,CASSVDTSGTNTGELFF
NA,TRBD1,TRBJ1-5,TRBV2,TGTGCCAGCATTACGGACAGGGGGCTCAATCAGCCCCAGCATTTT,CASITDRGLNQPQHF
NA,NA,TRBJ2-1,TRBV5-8,TGTGCCAGCAGCCCCGTCGACAGTTACTCCTACAATGAGCAGTTCTTC,CASSPVDSYSYNEQFF
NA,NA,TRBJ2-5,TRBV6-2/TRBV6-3,TGTGCCAGCAGTTACCCGAGGGAGGCGGGGTTCCAAGAGACCCAGTACTTC,CASSYPREAGFQETQYF
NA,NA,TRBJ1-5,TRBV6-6,TGTGCCAGCAGTCCCCGGCCAGCACCCCAGCATTTT,CASSPRPAPQHF
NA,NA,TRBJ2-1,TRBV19,TGTGCCAGCCCTAAACTCTATGCAGCGTCGAATTACAATGAGCAGTTCTTC,CASPKLYAASNYNEQFF
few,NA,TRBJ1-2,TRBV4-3,TGCGCCAGCAGCCAAACTTCCAGCCTCAGGGGCGGCTACACCTTC,CASSQTSSLRGGYTF
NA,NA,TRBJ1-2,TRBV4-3,TGCGCCAGCAGCCCCACCCGACAGACTAACTATGGCTACACCTTC,CASSPTRQTNYGYTF
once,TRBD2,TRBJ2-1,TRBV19,TGTGCCAGTAGTATCCAGACTAGCGGGAGGGGCAATGAGCAGTTCTTC,CASSIQTSGRGNEQFF
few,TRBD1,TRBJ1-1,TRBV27,TGTGCCAGCAGTACCACGGGGACAGGGAACACTGAAGCTTTCTTT,CASSTTGTGNTEAFF
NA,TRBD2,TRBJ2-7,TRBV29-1,TGCAGCGTCATGGGACTAGCGGGAGACGAGCAGTACTTC,CSVMGLAGDEQYF
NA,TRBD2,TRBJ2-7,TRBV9,TGTGCCAGCAGCGTTTCAGCGGGGGAGCTCTACGAGCAGTACTTC,CASSVSAGELYEQYF
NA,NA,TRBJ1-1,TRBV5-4,TGTGCCAGCAGCTATACAGGGTGGAAAGAAGCTTTCTTT,CASSYTGWKEAFF
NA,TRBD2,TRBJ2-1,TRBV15,TGTGCCACCATACAACTAGCGGGATCCTACAATGAGCAGTTCTTC,CATIQLAGSYNEQFF
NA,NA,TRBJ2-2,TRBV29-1,TGCAGCGTACCCCAACAGGACACCGGGGAGCTGTTTTTT,CSVPQQDTGELFF
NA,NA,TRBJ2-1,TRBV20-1,TGCAGTGCTAGAGACAACAGGATTCAGTTCTTC,CSARDNRIQFF
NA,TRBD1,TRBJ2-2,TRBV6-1,TGTGCCAGCAGTGAAGCCGGGACAGGGGGCCCCGGGGAGCTGTTTTTT,CASSEAGTGGPGELFF
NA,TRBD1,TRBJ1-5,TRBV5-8,TGTGCCAGCAGCTTATCGGGACAGCGCGTCAATCAGCCCCAGCATTTT,CASSLSGQRVNQPQHF
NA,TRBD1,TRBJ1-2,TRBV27,TGTGCCAGCAGTATCCTGCCCACACAGGGGGGGTATGGCTACACCTTC,CASSILPTQGGYGYTF
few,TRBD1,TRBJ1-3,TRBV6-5,TGTGCCAGCAGCCGTACAGGGGCCGGTGGAAACACCATATATTTT,CASSRTGAGGNTIYF
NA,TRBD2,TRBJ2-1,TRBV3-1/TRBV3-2,TGTGCCAGCAGCCGACTGGGAGGGCCTAACAATGAGCAGTTCTTC,CASSRLGGPNNEQFF
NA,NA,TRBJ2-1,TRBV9,TGTGCCAGCAGCGACCGAATGGGGGAGCAGTTCTTC,CASSDRMGEQFF
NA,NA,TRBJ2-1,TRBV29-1,TGCAGCGTTCCCACCGGGTGGTATGAGCAGTTCTTC,CSVPTGWYEQFF
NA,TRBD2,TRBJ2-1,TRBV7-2,TGTGCCAGCAGCTCGCCCGGCGGGGGGCGATTACGAGAGCAGTTCTTC,CASSSPGGGRLREQFF
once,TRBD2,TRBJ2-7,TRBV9,TGTGCCAGCAGCGTAAACAGCGGGAGTCTCTACGAGCAGTACTTC,CASSVNSGSLYEQYF
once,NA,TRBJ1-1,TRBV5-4,TGTGCCAGCAGTTTGGCGGGAGGGGGCACTGAAGCTTTCTTT,CASSLAGGGTEAFF
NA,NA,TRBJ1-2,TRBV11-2,TGTGCCAGCAGCATCCCCTTCAGGGGAGGCTATGGCTACACCTTC,CASSIPFRGGYGYTF
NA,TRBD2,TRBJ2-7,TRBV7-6,TGTGCCAGCAGCTTGGGGATAGCGGGAGAATCGGGGGAGCAGTACTTC,CASSLGIAGESGEQYF
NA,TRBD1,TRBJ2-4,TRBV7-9,TGTGCCAGCAGCTTCGGACAGGGCCCAGCAGGAAACATTCAGTACTTC,CASSFGQGPAGNIQYF
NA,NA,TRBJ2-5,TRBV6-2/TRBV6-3,TGTGCCAGCAGTTCCAGCGAGTCCCAGTACTTC,CASSSSESQYF
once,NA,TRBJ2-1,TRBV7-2,TGTGCCAGCAGCCCACAGGGCAACTCCTACAATGAGCAGTTCTTC,CASSPQGNSYNEQFF
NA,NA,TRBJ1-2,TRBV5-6,TGTGCCAGCAGCTTCCGGGTCCTTCTCAGCGACTATGGCTACACCTTC,CASSFRVLLSDYGYTF
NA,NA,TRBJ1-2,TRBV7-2,TGTGCCAGCAGCTTATCGGCTGGCTACACCTTC,CASSLSAGYTF
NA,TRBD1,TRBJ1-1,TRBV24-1,TGTGCCACCAGTGGATGGGACAGTGAAGCTTTCTTT,CATSGWDSEAFF
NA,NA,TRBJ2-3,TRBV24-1,TGTGCCACCAGTGCCTCCAGGGATTTCACAGATACGCAGTATTTT,CATSASRDFTDTQYF
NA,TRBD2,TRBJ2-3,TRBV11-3,TGTGCCAGCAGCCCTGGAGGGTTGGCGGGGGGGCATGGAGATACGCAGTATTTT,CASSPGGLAGGHGDTQYF
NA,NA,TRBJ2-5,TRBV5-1,TGCGCCAGCAGCTTGTTTACAGCGGAAGAGACCCAGTACTTC,CASSLFTAEETQYF
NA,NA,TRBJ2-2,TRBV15,TGTGCCACCAGCATTAAGACCACCGGGGAGCTGTTTTTT,CATSIKTTGELFF